This T cell receptor (beta chain) derives from a study of PD-1 blockade in classical Hodgkin lymphoma. The study, taken as a whole, reports: There remain no defined causes for the repertoire differences, which possibly reflect disease activity or prior therapy. A significant rise in TCR diversity by C4D1 was seen for CD4+ but not CD8+ cells.

The protocol was immunoSEQ multiplex PCR, while the TCRdb copy is restricted to in-frame clones and leaves out a portion. The data contain 30,000 to 35,000 clones, 75% to 95% of them singletons. Following autologous stem cell transplantation, relapse occurred in every patient, and exposure to brentuximab vedotin varied. Magnetic negative selection served to purify CD4+ T cells out of PBMCs that had been thawed. Remarks on this clone: Its specificity is unknown.

Germline values: CDR1 GTSNPN, CDR2 SVGIG (reference sequence). The CDR3 covers 16 residues. Between the trimmed V and J ends, which lost 3 bases and 7 bases, there was a span of 22 bases. The gene calls are TRBV30 and TRBJ1-5; no firm D call. The sequence derives from a human donor with classical Hodgkin lymphoma. The sample in question was CD4+ T cells from blood, obtained at baseline. CDR3 nucleotides: TGTGCCTGGAGGCAAAGGGAGGGTGGCCGTAAACAGCCCCAGCATTTT. This translates into CAWRQREGGRKQPQHF.